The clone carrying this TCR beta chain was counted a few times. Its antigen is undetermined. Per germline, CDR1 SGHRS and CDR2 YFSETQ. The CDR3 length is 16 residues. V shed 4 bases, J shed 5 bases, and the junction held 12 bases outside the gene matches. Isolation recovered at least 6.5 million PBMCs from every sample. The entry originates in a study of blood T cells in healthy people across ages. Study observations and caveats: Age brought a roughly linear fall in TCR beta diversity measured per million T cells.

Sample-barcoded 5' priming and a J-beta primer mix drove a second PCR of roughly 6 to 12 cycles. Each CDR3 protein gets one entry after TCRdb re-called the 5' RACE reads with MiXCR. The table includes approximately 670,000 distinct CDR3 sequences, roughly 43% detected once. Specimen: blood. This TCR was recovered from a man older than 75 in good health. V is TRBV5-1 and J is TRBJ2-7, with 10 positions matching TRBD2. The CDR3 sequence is CASSVVSSGSSDEQYF. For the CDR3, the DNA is TGCGCCAGCAGCGTAGTCTCTAGCGGGAGTAGTGACGAGCAGTACTTC.